This TCR beta chain was identified in a study of regulatory T cells in long-lasting Graves disease. Germline CDR1 is SNHLY and CDR2 is FYNNEI. V trimming: 1 base; J trimming: 0 bases; junction bases outside the gene matches: 3. The CDR3 consists of 15 residues. Assembly of TCR beta libraries relied on iRepertoire HTBI primers together with Arm-PCR of CDR3 regions. TCRdb itself ran the multiplex PCR reads through MiXCR, one entry per CDR3 protein. Seen here are over 200,000 distinct CDR3 sequences, around a sixth observed once, and the top ten hold about 14%. This clonotype has just one count. This sample's time point: newly diagnosed GD, antithyroid drugs for less than 3 months. TCR sequences were obtained from RNA taken from PBMCs. This same sample was also taken into another study, of T cells in Graves' hyperthyroidism and ophthalmopathy. From that paper: Together with thyroid ultrasound, orbital computed tomography, serum thyroxine and TRAb, clinical symptoms were used for diagnoses. First-round RT-PCR with HTBI primers amplified the TCR CDR3 region. A model using 13 V-J features told ophthalmopathy apart from stable hyperthyroidism.

This chain uses TRBV2 with TRBJ2-7, with 7 bases fitting TRBD2. This clonotype was obtained from a woman under 40 with Graves disease. The specimen comprised peripheral blood mononuclear cells (PBMCs), sampled at new diagnosis, from a patient treated with antithyroid drugs. The CDR3 DNA sequence: TGTGCCAGCAGTGAAGGGGGGGGGATCTCCTACGAGCAGTACTTC. It encodes CASSEGGGISYEQYF.